The rows below give T cell receptor beta chains drawn from one sample of a study of cytomegalovirus exposure and HLA in healthy donors. Assay used: immunoSEQ multiplex PCR; TCRdb lists only in-frame clones, some missing. Here the sample spans roughly 130,000 clones, more than 60% being singletons. The material sequenced was PBMCs. These receptors originate from a woman in her 50s in good health and CMV-seropositive. The CDR3 runs from the conserved cysteine through the conserved F or W. Each record gives: CDR3 DNA, CDR3 protein, V gene, D gene, J gene, clone size. A D gene is named only where the DNA matches it firmly. Clone size is given for some rows only: seen once, a few or many times, or a class if the clone is expanded.

CDR3nt: TGCGCCAGCAGCCGGGGGGGGGACAGCCACCAAGAGACCCAGTACTTC; CDR3aa: CASSRGGDSHQETQYF; v_gene: TRBV5-1; d_gene: -; j_gene: TRBJ2-5; abundance: -
CDR3nt: TGCGCCAGCAGCCGGGACACCCAAGAAGGCTACACCTTC; CDR3aa: CASSRDTQEGYTF; v_gene: TRBV5-1; d_gene: -; j_gene: TRBJ1-2; abundance: -
CDR3nt: TGTGCCAGCAGCGGTCATGGGGCCAACGTCCTGACTTTC; CDR3aa: CASSGHGANVLTF; v_gene: TRBV27; d_gene: -; j_gene: TRBJ2-6; abundance: once
CDR3nt: TGTGCCAGCAGCCGTACAGGGAACAATTCACCCCTCCACTTT; CDR3aa: CASSRTGNNSPLHF; v_gene: TRBV11-1; d_gene: -; j_gene: TRBJ1-6; abundance: -
CDR3nt: TGTGCCAGCAGCTTATTGATGGCCGTACAAGAGACCCAGTACTTC; CDR3aa: CASSLLMAVQETQYF; v_gene: TRBV7-2; d_gene: -; j_gene: TRBJ2-5; abundance: -
CDR3nt: TGTGCCAGCAGCCGTCTCGTAAGCCAAGGCTACACCTTC; CDR3aa: CASSRLVSQGYTF; v_gene: TRBV27; d_gene: -; j_gene: TRBJ1-2; abundance: -
CDR3nt: TGTGCCAGCAGCTTGTCCCCAGGTCCAAATCAGCCCCAGCATTTT; CDR3aa: CASSLSPGPNQPQHF; v_gene: TRBV5-6; d_gene: -; j_gene: TRBJ1-5; abundance: -
CDR3nt: TGTGCCTGGAGTGCTCAGGCAGATCAGCCCCAGCATTTT; CDR3aa: CAWSAQADQPQHF; v_gene: TRBV30; d_gene: -; j_gene: TRBJ1-5; abundance: -
CDR3nt: TGTGCCAGCAGTGACTCGAGCCAGGGGTACCCCACTGAAGCTTTCTTT; CDR3aa: CASSDSSQGYPTEAFF; v_gene: TRBV6-4; d_gene: -; j_gene: TRBJ1-1; abundance: -
CDR3nt: TGTGCCAGGTTGGGGCGGGGAGCGAACACCGGGGAGCTGTTTTTT; CDR3aa: CARLGRGANTGELFF; v_gene: TRBV2; d_gene: -; j_gene: TRBJ2-2; abundance: -
CDR3nt: TGCAGCGTTGAAGTAGGGGGTGGCTACACCTTC; CDR3aa: CSVEVGGGYTF; v_gene: TRBV29-1; d_gene: -; j_gene: TRBJ1-2; abundance: -
CDR3nt: TGCGCCAGCAGCTTGTTTACAGGGGCGCGGACTGAAGCTTTCTTT; CDR3aa: CASSLFTGARTEAFF; v_gene: TRBV5-1; d_gene: TRBD1; j_gene: TRBJ1-1; abundance: -
CDR3nt: TGTGCCAGCAGCCCCACGCGGGGGGCCGGATCACCCCTCCACTTT; CDR3aa: CASSPTRGAGSPLHF; v_gene: TRBV7-9; d_gene: -; j_gene: TRBJ1-6; abundance: once
CDR3nt: TGTGCCAGCTCACCACGGGAGAGCACAGATACGCAGTATTTT; CDR3aa: CASSPRESTDTQYF; v_gene: TRBV18; d_gene: -; j_gene: TRBJ2-3; abundance: -
CDR3nt: TGTGCCATCAGTGAGCCGAGGGACAGCCAACACTACACCTTC; CDR3aa: CAISEPRDSQHYTF; v_gene: TRBV10-3; d_gene: TRBD1; j_gene: TRBJ1-2; abundance: once
CDR3nt: TGTGCCAGCCGGGGAGGGCGAAGCAATCAGCCCCAGCATTTT; CDR3aa: CASRGGRSNQPQHF; v_gene: TRBV6-5; d_gene: -; j_gene: TRBJ1-5; abundance: -
CDR3nt: TGTGCCAGTAAAGGGGGTCTGCCTGAAGCTTTCTTT; CDR3aa: CASKGGLPEAFF; v_gene: TRBV19; d_gene: -; j_gene: TRBJ1-1; abundance: -
CDR3nt: TGTGCCAGCAGCTTATTGGGCAGGGTACCGAACACCGGGGAGCTGTTTTTT; CDR3aa: CASSLLGRVPNTGELFF; v_gene: TRBV7-2; d_gene: -; j_gene: TRBJ2-2; abundance: once